The source of this TCR beta chain is a study of OX40 agonist ivuxolimab in advanced cancers. Findings of the study overall: In the expanded peripheral T cells, antigen specificity was never determined.

With regard to this clone: Its specificity is not known.

The method was immunoSEQ multiplex PCR; TCRdb's version includes in-frame clones alone and lacks a portion of them. The data contain 60,000 to 70,000 clones, over 80% of them seen just once; the ten biggest clones take up 2.5%. This TCR came from an adult with an advanced solid tumor such as melanoma, head and neck, liver or kidney cancer. The sample was CD4+ or CD8+ T cells sorted from blood, taken in a trial of the OX40 agonist ivuxolimab.

Here the CDR3 reads CASSSSDRTFYNSPLHF. The CDR3 region has the DNA TGTGCCAGCAGTTCCAGTGACAGGACCTTCTATAATTCACCCCTCCACTTT. The chain couples TRBV27 to TRBJ1-6; tentatively, D is TRBD1 (6 bases). Per the germline V gene, CDR1 is MNHEY and CDR2 is SMNVEV (reference sequence). Trimming took off 4 bases at V and 3 bases at J, with 16 bases between the two ends. This CDR3 region has 17 residues.